These 22 T cell receptor beta chains originate from one sample sequenced in a study of T-cell reconstitution after alpha-beta-depleted transplantation in children. Preparation of the TCRbeta library used unique molecular identifiers. TCRdb called the PCR reads again in MiXCR, with one record for every CDR3 protein. The sample comprises approximately 350,000 distinct CDR3 sequences, about 16% of which are singletons, and around 38% rests with the top ten. This sample comprised PBMCs, mostly from graft donor cells, obtained 360 days after TCRalphabeta/CD19-depleted stem cell transplant. The origin of the receptors is a male patient under 10 years old who had a stem cell transplant for acute lymphoblastic leukemia, so the T cells may come from the graft donor.

This clonotype was found a few times. This chain connects TRBV10-3 to TRBJ2-2; the D is unclear. Germline CDR1 and CDR2: ENHRY and SYGVKD. V lost 0 bases to trimming and J lost 1 base, with 15 bases between them. The CDR3 contains 18 residues. CDR3 residues: CAISESRITVLNTGELFF. DNA for the CDR3: TGTGCCATCAGTGAGTCGAGAATAACGGTTCTGAACACCGGGGAGCTGTTTTTT.

This clonotype has a handful of counts. The V gene is TRBV6-1, the J gene TRBJ2-7; TRBD2 aligns across 8 bases. The germline V gene encodes CDR1 MNHNS and CDR2 SASEGT. This CDR3 is 16 amino acids long. V was clipped by 5 bases and J by 6 bases; unmatched bases: 15. In DNA, the CDR3 is TGTGCCAGCAGTAGAGGGACTAGAGGGAGGGGGGTCGAGCAGTACTTC. Its translation is CASSRGTRGRGVEQYF.

Comments on this clonotype: Since no conserved phenylalanine or tryptophan closes the CDR3, a read error is the likely cause. V gene TRBV20-1 combines with J gene TRBJ2-4; TRBD1 aligns across 10 bases. J was trimmed by 2 bases and V by 0 bases; bases with no gene match: 13. The CDR3 covers 19 residues. CDR1 and CDR2 (germline): DFQATT, SNEGSKA (reference sequence). The CDR3 reads CSARDLDRGIPDPKNIQYS. CDR3 DNA sequence: TGCAGTGCTAGAGATCTGGACAGGGGGATTCCAGACCCCAAAAACATTCAGTACTCC.

This clonotype occurred many times. V gene TRBV28 combines with J gene TRBJ2-5, with TRBD2 as a possible D gene (6 bases). V dropped 4 bases and J dropped 2 bases, with 8 bases sitting between them. The V gene's germline CDR1 is MDHEN and CDR2 SYDVKM. The CDR3 loop spans 13 amino acids. CDR3 nucleotides: TGTGCCAGCAGTTCGGGACTGCAAGAGACCCAGTACTTC. This translates into CASSSGLQETQYF.

This chain connects TRBV4-3 to TRBJ1-2; D is unresolved. V was trimmed by 2 bases and J by 3 bases, leaving 25 bases between them. This CDR3 is 19 amino acids long. CDR1 is LGHNA, CDR2 YSLEER, per germline. Here the CDR3 DNA reads TGCGCCAGCAGCCAATCCCCAGGTTGGGCCGCGGGCGCATACTATGGCTACACCTTC. Amino acids: CASSQSPGWAAGAYYGYTF.

This clonotype was observed a few times. The gene calls are TRBV7-3 and TRBJ2-5, with D possibly TRBD2 on 6 matching bases. Trimming cost V 3 bases and J 0 bases, with 14 bases left between them. This CDR3 comprises 16 residues. The germline V gene has CDR1 SGHTA and CDR2 FQGTGA. The CDR3 is CASSLGVAENQETQYF. CDR3 bases: TGTGCCAGCAGCTTGGGCGTAGCGGAAAACCAAGAGACCCAGTACTTC.

Ten or more counts support this clonotype. The chain employs TRBV12-3 or TRBV12-4 and TRBJ2-1; TRBD2 aligns across 7 bases. This CDR3 has 13 amino acids. The V gene end was trimmed by 8 bases and the J gene end by 8 bases; junction bases not matched to a gene: 9. The CDR3 is CASVWGGRDEQFF. CDR3 bases: TGTGCCAGCGTATGGGGGGGTCGGGATGAGCAGTTCTTC.

The J gene is TRBJ2-3, the V gene TRBV4-1, with TRBD2 matching 12 bases. Losses at the gene ends were 0 bases for V and 2 bases for J; bases not matched to a gene: 3. The CDR3 sequence is 17 residues long. Per germline, CDR1 MGHRA and CDR2 YSYEKL. This CDR3 reads CASSQDGLAGPTDTQYF. DNA for the CDR3: TGCGCCAGCAGCCAAGATGGACTAGCGGGACCCACAGATACGCAGTATTTT.

This chain links TRBV5-1 with TRBJ2-3; 10 bases map to TRBD2. After removal of 4 bases from V and 2 bases from J, the junction contained 10 bases not matched to a gene. In germline, CDR1 is SGHRS, CDR2 YFSETQ. The CDR3 has 17 residues. CDR3: CASSPPKAGGPTDTQYF. The CDR3 region has the DNA TGCGCCAGCAGCCCCCCCAAAGCGGGAGGGCCCACAGATACGCAGTATTTT.

This clonotype appeared a few times. The chain has TRBV14 and TRBJ2-1; D remains unclear. The CDR3 covers 15 residues. Germline CDR1 and CDR2: SGHDN and FVKESK. V lost 1 base and J lost 0, with 7 bases in between. Here the CDR3 DNA reads TGTGCCAGCAGCCAAGCGCGGAGCTCCTACAATGAGCAGTTCTTC. Translation gives CASSQARSSYNEQFF. Complete variable domain (other parts from reference TRBV14 and TRBJ2-1): EAGVTQFPSHSVIEKGQTVTLRCDPISGHDNLYWYRRVMGKEIKFLLHFVKESKQDESGMPNNRFLAERTGGTYSTLKVQPAELEDSGVYFCASSQARSSYNEQFFGPGTRLTVL.

J is TRBJ2-3 and V is TRBV7-3; 11 nucleotides align to TRBD2. J was trimmed by 4 bases and V by 5 bases; bases with no gene match: 11. Germline loops: CDR1 SGHTA, CDR2 FQGTGA. This CDR3 has 17 amino acids. In DNA form, the CDR3 reads TGTGCCAGCAGCCAAAACGGACTAGCGGGCGGTTCAGATACGCAGTATTTT. Protein sequence: CASSQNGLAGGSDTQYF.

The J gene is TRBJ2-2, the V gene TRBV7-6; D is unresolved. This CDR3 region has 15 residues. The V end lost 1 base, the J end lost 6 bases, and 12 bases lay between the germline ends. Germline-derived CDR1 and CDR2 are SGHVS and FNYEAQ. CDR3 DNA sequence: TGTGCCAGCAGCTTAGTCCCGACGGTAGCCGGGGAGCTGTTTTTT. Translating gives CASSLVPTVAGELFF. Drawing the rest from reference TRBV7-6 and TRBJ2-2, the complete variable domain is GAGVSQSPRYKVTKRGQDVALRCDPISGHVSLYWYRQALGQGPEFLTYFNYEAQQDKSGLPNDRFSAERPEGSISTLTIQRTEQRDSAMYRCASSLVPTVAGELFFGEGSRLTVL.

The chain employs TRBV29-1 and TRBJ2-7; D assignment may be TRBD1 or TRBD2 (5 bases each). V was cut by 5 bases and J by 2 bases, with 16 bases left in between. Germline V gives CDR1 SQVTM, CDR2 ANQGSEA. This CDR3 is 14 amino acids long. The CDR3 loop is CSVTRDAGTYEQYF. Written as DNA, the CDR3 is TGCAGCGTTACCCGGGACGCTGGGACCTACGAGCAGTACTTC.

The chain couples TRBV5-4 to TRBJ2-5; D is perhaps TRBD1 or TRBD2 (5 bases each). Trimming shortened V by 2 bases and J by 1 base, and 12 bases separated the two germline ends. From germline, CDR1 is SGHNT and CDR2 YYREEE (reference sequence). The CDR3 consists of 15 residues. CDR3 region: CASSFRVGPQETQYF. The CDR3 DNA follows: TGTGCCAGCAGCTTTCGAGTGGGACCCCAAGAGACCCAGTACTTC.

The gene calls are TRBV5-6 and TRBJ1-6; D is possibly TRBD1 (6 bases). The germline V gene has CDR1 SGHDT and CDR2 YYEEEE. With 2 bases removed from V and 6 bases from J, the gap between germline ends came to 12 bases. The CDR3 covers 15 residues. Here the CDR3 DNA reads TGTGCCAGCAGCTTTGGACAGCAGATTAATTCACCCCTCCACTTT. Its protein product is CASSFGQQINSPLHF.

This clonotype was observed a handful of times. CDR3 sequence reads: CASSPDAETQYF. As DNA, the CDR3 is TGTGCCAGCAGTCCCGACGCGGAGACCCAGTACTTC. This chain joins TRBV12-3 or TRBV12-4 and TRBJ2-5; D unresolved. The ends were cut back, 5 bases at V and 5 bases at J, with 9 bases in the middle. The CDR3 loop spans 12 amino acids.

This clonotype was counted a few times. The rearrangement joins TRBV3-1 to TRBJ2-2, with 8 bases lining up with TRBD1. Germline values: CDR1 LGHDT, CDR2 YNNKEL (reference sequence). V lost 4 bases to trimming and J lost 2 bases; unmatched junction nucleotides: 6. This CDR3 has 16 residues. The CDR3 here is CASSPRTGSNTGELFF. The DNA for the CDR3 is TGTGCCAGCAGCCCACGGACAGGGAGCAACACCGGGGAGCTGTTTTTT.

J is TRBJ1-3 and V is TRBV2, with D unresolved. The CDR3 spans 13 residues. Looked up from germline, CDR1 is SNHLY and CDR2 is FYNNEI. V was trimmed by 3 bases and J by 3 bases, leaving 6 bases between them. The CDR3 DNA reads as TGTGCCAGCAGTGACGGGGTTGGAAACACCATATATTTT. Its protein product is CASSDGVGNTIYF.

V gene TRBV6-6 combines with J gene TRBJ2-2, with D unclear. V was cut by 2 bases and J by 8 bases, with 6 bases left in between. The CDR3 contains 12 residues. The germline CDR1 and CDR2 sequences are MNHNY and SVGAGI (reference sequence). The CDR3 region is CASSYAVGELFF. CDR3 in DNA: TGTGCCAGCAGTTACGCTGTTGGGGAGCTGTTTTTT.

V usage is TRBV14 and J usage is TRBJ2-3, with no clear D. The CDR3 is made up of 15 amino acids. Trimming took off 0 bases at V and 1 base at J, with 8 bases between the two ends. Per germline, CDR1 SGHDN and CDR2 FVKESK. This CDR3 reads CASSQEDPGTDTQYF. The CDR3, as DNA: TGTGCCAGCAGCCAAGAAGACCCGGGCACAGATACGCAGTATTTT.

The chain recombines TRBV9 with TRBJ2-1, with 9 bases aligning to TRBD2. This CDR3 spans 14 amino acids. V trimming: 2 bases; J trimming: 6 bases; junction bases outside the gene matches: 3. Germline V gene lookup returns CDR1 SGDLS and CDR2 YYNGEE. The CDR3 spells CASSVRTSANEQFF. CDR3 bases: TGTGCCAGCAGCGTCCGGACTAGCGCCAATGAGCAGTTCTTC.

This clonotype has a handful of counts. The CDR3 here is CASSLGLAASTDTQYF. The CDR3 DNA reads TGTGCCAGCAGTTTGGGACTAGCGGCTAGCACAGATACGCAGTATTTT. The chain has TRBV6-2 or TRBV6-3 and TRBJ2-3; 11 bases match TRBD2. Trimming cost V 4 bases and J 0 bases; bases outside gene matches: 3. The CDR3 loop spans 16 amino acids. Germline V gene data show CDR1 as MNHEY and CDR2 as SVGEGT.